The clone carrying this T cell receptor (beta chain) was detected only a few times. Antigen specificity is unknown. This sample stems from a study of T-cell memory formation after mild COVID-19. Study-level findings and limits: Within pre-infection memory, some responding clones were found, suggesting cross-reactive memory joined.

The CDR3 is 12 residues long. The germline V gene encodes CDR1 LGHNA and CDR2 YNFKEQ. The trim removed 6 bases at V and 15 bases at J, leaving 10 bases unmatched. MiXCR, applied by TCRdb to the 5' RACE reads, yields one record per CDR3 protein. The sample records 65,000 to 100,000 distinct CDR3 sequences, roughly 13% being singletons. The J gene is TRBJ2-1, the V gene TRBV4-2; 8 bases are shared with TRBD1. The TCR sequence derives from a man aged 18 to 35 who had mild COVID-19 (a few samples of this study predate the infection). Cell type and time point are not known. The sequencing sample was made of PBMCs or a T cell subset sorted from them (not recorded which). CDR3 nucleotides: TGTGCCAGCAGTTTTTCGGACAGGGTGCTGTTCTTC. It encodes CASSFSDRVLFF.